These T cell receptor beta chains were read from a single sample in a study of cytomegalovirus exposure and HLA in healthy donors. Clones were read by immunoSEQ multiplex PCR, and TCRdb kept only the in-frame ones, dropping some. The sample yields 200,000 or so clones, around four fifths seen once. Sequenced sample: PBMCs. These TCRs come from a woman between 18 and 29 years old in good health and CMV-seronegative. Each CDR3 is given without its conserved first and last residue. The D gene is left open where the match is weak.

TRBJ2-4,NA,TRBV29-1,SVERGDKNIQY
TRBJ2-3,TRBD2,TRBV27,ASRLASTDTQY
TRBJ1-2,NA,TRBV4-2,ASSLGEYRGYT
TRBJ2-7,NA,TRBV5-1,ASSPTDVVGEQY
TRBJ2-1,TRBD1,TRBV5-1,ASSYRGLRDEQF
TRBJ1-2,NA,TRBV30,AHTTAYGYT
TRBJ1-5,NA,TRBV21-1,ASSKGQISNQPQH
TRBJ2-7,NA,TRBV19,ASSTAPGRGRYEQY
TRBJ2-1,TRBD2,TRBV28,ASSSPGGREFDNEQF
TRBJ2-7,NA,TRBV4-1,ASSPWGTGSYEQY
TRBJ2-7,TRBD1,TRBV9,ASSAGTGTPYEQY
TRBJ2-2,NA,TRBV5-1,ASSLRVGGELF
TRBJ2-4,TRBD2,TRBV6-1,ATGRTSEGGDIQY
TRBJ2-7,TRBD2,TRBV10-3,AISESPAGSYEQY
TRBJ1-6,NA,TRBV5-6,ASSLGDSPLH
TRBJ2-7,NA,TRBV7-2,ASSFSYEQY
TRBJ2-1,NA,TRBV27,ASLGPNPGDEQF
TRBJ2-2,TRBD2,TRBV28,ASSSSGSVTGELF
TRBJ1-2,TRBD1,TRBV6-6,ASSYSNAGGQVGYT
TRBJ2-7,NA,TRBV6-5,ASSPGTGMSEQY
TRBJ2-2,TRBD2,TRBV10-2,ASSETLAGSAELF
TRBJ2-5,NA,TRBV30,AWSPLMGTQY
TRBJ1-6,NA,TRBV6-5,ASSTRGSPLH
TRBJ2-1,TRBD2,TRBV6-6,ASRDFGTSNFDEQF
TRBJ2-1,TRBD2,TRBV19,ASSPGLGFFDEQF
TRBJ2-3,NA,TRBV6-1,ASSEGGGRPDTQY
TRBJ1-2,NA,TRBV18,ASSPGLPGDGYT